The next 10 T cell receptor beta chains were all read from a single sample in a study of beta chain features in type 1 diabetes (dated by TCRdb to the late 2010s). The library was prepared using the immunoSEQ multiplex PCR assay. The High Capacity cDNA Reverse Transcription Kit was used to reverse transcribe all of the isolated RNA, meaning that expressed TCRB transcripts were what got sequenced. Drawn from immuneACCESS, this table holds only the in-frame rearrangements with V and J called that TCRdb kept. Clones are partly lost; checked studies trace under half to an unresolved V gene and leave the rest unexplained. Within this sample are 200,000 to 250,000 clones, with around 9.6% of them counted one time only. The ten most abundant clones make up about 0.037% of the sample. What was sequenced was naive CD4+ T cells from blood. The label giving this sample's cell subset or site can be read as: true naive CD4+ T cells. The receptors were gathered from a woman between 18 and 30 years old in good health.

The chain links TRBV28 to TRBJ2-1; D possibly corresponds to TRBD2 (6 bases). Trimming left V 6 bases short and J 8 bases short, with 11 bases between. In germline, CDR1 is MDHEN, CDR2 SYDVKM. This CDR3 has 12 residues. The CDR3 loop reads CASRLRGYEQFF. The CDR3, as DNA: TGTGCCAGCAGGCTACGGGGGTATGAGCAGTTCTTC.

This chain's CDR3 is CSVDGTGSYNEQFF. CDR3 sequence (DNA): TGCAGCGTTGATGGGACAGGGTCCTACAATGAGCAGTTCTTC. The V gene is TRBV29-1, the J gene TRBJ2-1; 9 bases are a match to TRBD1. V gave up 3 bases and J gave up 1 base; unmatched junction bases: 1. The CDR3 has 14 amino acids. Germline CDR1 reads SQVTM; CDR2 reads ANQGSEA.

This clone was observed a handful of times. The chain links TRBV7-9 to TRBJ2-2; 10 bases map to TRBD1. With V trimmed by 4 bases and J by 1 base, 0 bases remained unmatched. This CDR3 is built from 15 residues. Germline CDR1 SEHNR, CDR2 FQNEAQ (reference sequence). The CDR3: CASSWDRGNTGELFF. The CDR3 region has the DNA TGTGCCAGCAGCTGGGACAGGGGGAACACCGGGGAGCTGTTTTTT.

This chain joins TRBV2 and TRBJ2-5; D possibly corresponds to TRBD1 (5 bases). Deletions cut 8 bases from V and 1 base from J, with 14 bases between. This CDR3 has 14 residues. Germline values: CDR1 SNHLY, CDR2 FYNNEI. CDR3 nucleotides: TGTGCCAGCGGTGGACGGACACCCCAAGAGACCCAGTACTTC. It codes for CASGGRTPQETQYF.

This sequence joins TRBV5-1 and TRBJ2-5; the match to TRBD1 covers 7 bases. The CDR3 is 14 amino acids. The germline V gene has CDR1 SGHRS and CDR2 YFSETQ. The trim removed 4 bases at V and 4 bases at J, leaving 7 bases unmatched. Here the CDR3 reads CASSGKNRGETQYF. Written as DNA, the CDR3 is TGCGCCAGCAGCGGAAAAAACAGGGGAGAGACCCAGTACTTC.

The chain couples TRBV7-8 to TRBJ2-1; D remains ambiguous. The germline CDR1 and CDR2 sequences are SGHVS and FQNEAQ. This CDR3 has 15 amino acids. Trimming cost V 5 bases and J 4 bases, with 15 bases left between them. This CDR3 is CASSPRGQSYNEQFF. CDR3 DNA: TGTGCCAGCAGCCCCCGCGGTCAGTCTTACAATGAGCAGTTCTTC.

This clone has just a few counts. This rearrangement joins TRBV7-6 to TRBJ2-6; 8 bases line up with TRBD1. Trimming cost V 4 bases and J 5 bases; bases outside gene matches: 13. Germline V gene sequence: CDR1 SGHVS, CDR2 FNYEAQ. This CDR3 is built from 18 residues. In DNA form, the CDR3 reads TGTGCCAGCAGCTCTAGGACAGGGTCCGATGGGTGGGCCAACGTCCTGACTTTC. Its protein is CASSSRTGSDGWANVLTF. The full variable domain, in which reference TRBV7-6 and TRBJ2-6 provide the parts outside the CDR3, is GAGVSQSPRYKVTKRGQDVALRCDPISGHVSLYWYRQALGQGPEFLTYFNYEAQQDKSGLPNDRFSAERPEGSISTLTIQRTEQRDSAMYRCASSSRTGSDGWANVLTFGAGSRLTVL.

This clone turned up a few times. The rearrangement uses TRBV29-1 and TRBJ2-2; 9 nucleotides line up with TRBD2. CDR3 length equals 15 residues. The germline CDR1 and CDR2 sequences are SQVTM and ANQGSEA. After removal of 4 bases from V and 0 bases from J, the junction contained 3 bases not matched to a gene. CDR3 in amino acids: CSVGAGGPNTGELFF. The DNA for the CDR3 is TGCAGCGTTGGGGCGGGAGGGCCGAACACCGGGGAGCTGTTTTTT.

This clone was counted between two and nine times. CDR3 loop: CASSASPGLLSSYEQYF. CDR3 in DNA: TGTGCCAGCAGCGCCTCTCCGGGACTTCTTAGCTCCTACGAGCAGTACTTC. V usage is TRBV9 and J usage is TRBJ2-7; maybe TRBD2 (6 bases). The CDR3 runs to 17 residues. V shed 3 bases and J shed 0 bases, with 19 bases lying between them. Germline V gene sequence: CDR1 SGDLS, CDR2 YYNGEE.

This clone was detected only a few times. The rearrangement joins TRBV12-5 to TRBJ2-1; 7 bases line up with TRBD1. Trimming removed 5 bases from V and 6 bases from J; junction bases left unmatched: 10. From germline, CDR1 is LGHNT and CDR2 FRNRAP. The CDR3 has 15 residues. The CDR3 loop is CASGPSRGNGNEQFF. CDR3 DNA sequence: TGTGCTAGTGGTCCTTCCAGGGGGAATGGCAATGAGCAGTTCTTC.